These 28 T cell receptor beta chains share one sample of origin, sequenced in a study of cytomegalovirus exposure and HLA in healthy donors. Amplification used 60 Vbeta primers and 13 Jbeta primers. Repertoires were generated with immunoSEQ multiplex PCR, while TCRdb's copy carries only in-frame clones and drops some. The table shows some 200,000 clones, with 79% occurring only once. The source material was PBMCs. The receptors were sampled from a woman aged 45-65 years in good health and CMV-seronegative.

Written as DNA, the CDR3 is TGTGCCAGCAGCTTATGGTCAGAGCGCGAGCAGTACTTC. Encoded protein: CASSLWSEREQYF. The chain carries TRBV7-2 and TRBJ2-7; D unresolved. Trimming cost V 2 bases and J 6 bases, with 11 bases left between them. The CDR3 is 13 amino acids. The germline gives CDR1 SGHTA, CDR2 FQGNSA. Full variable domain (outside the CDR3, taken from reference TRBV7-2 and TRBJ2-7): GAGVSQSPSNKVTEKGKDVELRCDPISGHTALYWYRQSLGQGLEFLIYFQGNSAPDKSGLPSDRFSAERTGGSVSTLTIQRTQQEDSAVYLCASSLWSEREQYFGPGTRLTVT.

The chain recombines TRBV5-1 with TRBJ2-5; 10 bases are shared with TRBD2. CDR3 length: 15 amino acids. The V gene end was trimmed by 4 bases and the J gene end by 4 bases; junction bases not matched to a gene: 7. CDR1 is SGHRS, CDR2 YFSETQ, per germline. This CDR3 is CASSRLAGEGETQYF. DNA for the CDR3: TGCGCCAGCAGCCGGCTAGCGGGAGAAGGAGAGACCCAGTACTTC.

The CDR3 reads CASSHAGTGGYNEQFF. The CDR3 DNA reads as TGTGCCAGCAGCCACGCAGGGACAGGGGGATACAATGAGCAGTTCTTC. V gene TRBV7-2 combines with J gene TRBJ2-1; 11 bases are shared with TRBD1. The CDR3 sequence is 16 residues long. Germline CDR1 is SGHTA and CDR2 is FQGNSA. Trimming took 5 bases from V and 4 from J; bases not matched to a gene: 7.

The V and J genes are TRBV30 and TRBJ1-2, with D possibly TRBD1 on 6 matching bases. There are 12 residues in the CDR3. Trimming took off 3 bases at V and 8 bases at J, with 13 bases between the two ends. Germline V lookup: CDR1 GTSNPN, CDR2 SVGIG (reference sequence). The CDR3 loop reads CAWRGLTGGYTF. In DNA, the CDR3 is TGTGCCTGGAGAGGCCTAACAGGGGGCTACACCTTC. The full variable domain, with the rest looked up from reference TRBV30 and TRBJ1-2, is SQTIHQWPATLVQPVGSPLSLECTVEGTSNPNLYWYRQAAGRGLQLLFYSVGIGQISSEVPQNLSASRPQDRQFILSSKKLLLSDSGFYLCAWRGLTGGYTFGSGTRLTVV.

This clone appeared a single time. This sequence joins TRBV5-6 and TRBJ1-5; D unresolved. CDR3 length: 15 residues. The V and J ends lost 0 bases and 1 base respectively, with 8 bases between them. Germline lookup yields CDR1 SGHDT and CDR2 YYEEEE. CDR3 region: CASSLAGRSNQPQHF. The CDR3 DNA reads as TGTGCCAGCAGCTTGGCGGGGAGGAGCAATCAGCCCCAGCATTTT.

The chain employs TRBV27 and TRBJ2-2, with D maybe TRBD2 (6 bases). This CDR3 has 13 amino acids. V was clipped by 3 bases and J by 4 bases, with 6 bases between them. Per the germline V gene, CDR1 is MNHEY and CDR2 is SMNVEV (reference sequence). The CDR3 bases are TGTGCCAGCAGTTTGCGGGGCACCGGGGAGCTGTTTTTT. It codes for CASSLRGTGELFF.

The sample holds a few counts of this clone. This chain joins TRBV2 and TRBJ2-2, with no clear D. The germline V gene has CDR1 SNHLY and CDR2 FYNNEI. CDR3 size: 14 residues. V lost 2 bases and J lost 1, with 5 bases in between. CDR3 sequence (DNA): TGTGCCAGCAGTGAACTCGTGAACACCGGGGAGCTGTTTTTT. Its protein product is CASSELVNTGELFF.

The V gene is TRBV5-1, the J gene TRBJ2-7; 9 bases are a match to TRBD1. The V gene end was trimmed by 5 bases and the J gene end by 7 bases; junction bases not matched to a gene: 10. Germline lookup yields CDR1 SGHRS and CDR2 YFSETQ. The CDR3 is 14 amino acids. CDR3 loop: CASRNTGGSGEQYF. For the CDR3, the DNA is TGCGCCAGCAGAAATACAGGGGGCTCGGGGGAGCAGTACTTC. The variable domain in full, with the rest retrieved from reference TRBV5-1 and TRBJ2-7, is KAGVTQTPRYLIKTRGQQVTLSCSPISGHRSVSWYQQTPGQGLQFLFEYFSETQRNKGNFPGRFSGRQFSNSRSEMNVSTLELGDSALYLCASRNTGGSGEQYFGPGTRLTVT.

The DNA of the CDR3 is TGTGCCAGCAGCTGGACTAGCGGGGGCACAGATACGCAGTATTTT. The encoded protein is CASSWTSGGTDTQYF. This sequence joins TRBV6-4 and TRBJ2-3; TRBD2 agrees at 12 bases. Unmatched junction bases numbered 2, after V lost 6 bases and J lost 1 base. From germline, CDR1 is MRHNA and CDR2 SNTAGT. The CDR3 contains 15 residues.

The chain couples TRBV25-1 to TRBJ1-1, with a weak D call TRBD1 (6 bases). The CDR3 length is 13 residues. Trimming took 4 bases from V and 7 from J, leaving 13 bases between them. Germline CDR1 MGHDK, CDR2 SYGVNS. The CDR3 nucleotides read TGTGCCAGCAGTGTTTCCGGACAGAGTGAAGCTTTCTTT. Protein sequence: CASSVSGQSEAFF.

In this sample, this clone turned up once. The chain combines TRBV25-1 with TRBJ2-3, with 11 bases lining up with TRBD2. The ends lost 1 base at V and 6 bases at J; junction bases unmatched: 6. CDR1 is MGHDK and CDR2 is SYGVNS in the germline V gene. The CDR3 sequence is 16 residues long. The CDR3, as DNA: TGTGCCAGCAGTGAATTTGGAACTAGCGGGAGTGATACGCAGTATTTT. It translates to CASSEFGTSGSDTQYF.

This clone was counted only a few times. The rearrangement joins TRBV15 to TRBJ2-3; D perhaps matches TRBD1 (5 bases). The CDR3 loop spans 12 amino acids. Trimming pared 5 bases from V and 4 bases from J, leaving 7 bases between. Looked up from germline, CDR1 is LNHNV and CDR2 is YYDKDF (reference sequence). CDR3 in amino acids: CATSARADTQYF. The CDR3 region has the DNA TGTGCCACCAGCGCCAGGGCAGATACGCAGTATTTT.

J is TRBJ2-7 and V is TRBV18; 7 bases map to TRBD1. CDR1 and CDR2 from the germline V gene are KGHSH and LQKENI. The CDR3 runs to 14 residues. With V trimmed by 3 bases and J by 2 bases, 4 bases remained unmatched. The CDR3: CASSPRTGAYEQYF. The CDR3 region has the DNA TGTGCCAGCTCACCCCGGACAGGCGCCTACGAGCAGTACTTC.

CDR3 region: CASSSVRGPTYNEQFF. The CDR3, as DNA: TGTGCCAGCAGTTCAGTGCGGGGGCCCACCTACAATGAGCAGTTCTTC. The chain combines TRBV28 with TRBJ2-1; perhaps TRBD2 as D (7 bases). The V end was cut by 4 bases, the J end by 2 bases, with 15 bases between. CDR1 and CDR2 (germline): MDHEN, SYDVKM. The CDR3 spans 16 residues.

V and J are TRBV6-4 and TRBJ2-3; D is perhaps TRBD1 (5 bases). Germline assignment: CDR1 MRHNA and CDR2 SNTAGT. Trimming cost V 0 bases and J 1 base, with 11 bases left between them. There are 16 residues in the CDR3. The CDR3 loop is CASSDSGRAGTDTQYF. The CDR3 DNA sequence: TGTGCCAGCAGTGACTCCGGCAGGGCTGGCACAGATACGCAGTATTTT.

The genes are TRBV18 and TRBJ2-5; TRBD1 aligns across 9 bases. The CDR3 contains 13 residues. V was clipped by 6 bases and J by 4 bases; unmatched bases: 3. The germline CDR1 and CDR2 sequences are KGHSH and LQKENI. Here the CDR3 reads CASSSGQGETQYF. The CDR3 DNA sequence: TGTGCCAGCTCGTCGGGACAGGGAGAGACCCAGTACTTC. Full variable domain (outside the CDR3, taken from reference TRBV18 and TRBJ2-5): NAGVMQNPRHLVRRRGQEARLRCSPMKGHSHVYWYRQLPEEGLKFMVYLQKENIIDESGMPKERFSAEFPKEGPSILRIQQVVRGDSAAYFCASSSGQGETQYFGPGTRLLVL.

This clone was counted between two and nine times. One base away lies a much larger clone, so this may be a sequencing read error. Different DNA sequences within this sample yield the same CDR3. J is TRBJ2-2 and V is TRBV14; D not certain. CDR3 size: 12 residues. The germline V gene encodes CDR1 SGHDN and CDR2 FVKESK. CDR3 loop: CASSILTGELFF. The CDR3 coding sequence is TGCGCCAGCAGCATATTGACCGGGGAGCTGTTTTTT.

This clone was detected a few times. The CDR3 protein is CASSLFPSGANTGELFF. CDR3 in DNA: TGCGCCAGCAGCTTGTTTCCTAGCGGGGCAAACACCGGGGAGCTGTTTTTT. V gene TRBV5-1 combines with J gene TRBJ2-2; 9 bases align to TRBD2. This CDR3 is built from 17 residues. From germline, CDR1 is SGHRS and CDR2 YFSETQ. J lost 2 bases, V lost 1 base, and 6 bases had no gene match. Looking up the rest from reference TRBV5-1 and TRBJ2-2 gives the full variable domain: KAGVTQTPRYLIKTRGQQVTLSCSPISGHRSVSWYQQTPGQGLQFLFEYFSETQRNKGNFPGRFSGRQFSNSRSEMNVSTLELGDSALYLCASSLFPSGANTGELFFGEGSRLTVL.

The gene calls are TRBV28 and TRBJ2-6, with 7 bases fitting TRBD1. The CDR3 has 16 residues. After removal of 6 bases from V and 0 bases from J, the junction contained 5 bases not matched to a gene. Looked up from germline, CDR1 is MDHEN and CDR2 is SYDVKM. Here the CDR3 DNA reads TGTGCCAGCAGCTGGACAGGAATCTCTGGGGCCAACGTCCTGACTTTC. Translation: CASSWTGISGANVLTF.

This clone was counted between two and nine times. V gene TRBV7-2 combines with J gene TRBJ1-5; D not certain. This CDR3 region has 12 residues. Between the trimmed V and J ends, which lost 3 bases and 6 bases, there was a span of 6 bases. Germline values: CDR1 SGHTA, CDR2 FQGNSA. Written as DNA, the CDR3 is TGTGCCAGCAGCTTGCCGGGTCAGCCCCAGCATTTT. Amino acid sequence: CASSLPGQPQHF.

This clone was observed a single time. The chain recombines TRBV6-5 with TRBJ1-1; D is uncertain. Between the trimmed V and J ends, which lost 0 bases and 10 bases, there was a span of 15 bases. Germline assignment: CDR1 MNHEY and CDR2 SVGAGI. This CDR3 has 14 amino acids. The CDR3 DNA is TGTGCCAGCAGTTACTCAACACCCCGAGCGGGAGCTTTCTTT. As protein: CASSYSTPRAGAFF.

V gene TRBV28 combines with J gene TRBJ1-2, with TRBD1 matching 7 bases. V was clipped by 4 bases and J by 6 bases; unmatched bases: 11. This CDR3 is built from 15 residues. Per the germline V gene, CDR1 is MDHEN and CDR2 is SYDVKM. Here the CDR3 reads CASSSRQGALHGYTF. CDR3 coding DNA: TGTGCCAGCAGTTCCCGACAGGGAGCGTTACATGGCTACACCTTC.

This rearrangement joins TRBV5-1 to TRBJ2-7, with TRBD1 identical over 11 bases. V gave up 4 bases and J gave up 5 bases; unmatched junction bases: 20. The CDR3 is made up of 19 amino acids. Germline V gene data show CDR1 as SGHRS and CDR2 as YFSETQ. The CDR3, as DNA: TGCGCCAGCAGCAACAAGGACAGGGGGCGAACTGCGAAGAGGCACGAGCAGTACTTC. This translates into CASSNKDRGRTAKRHEQYF.

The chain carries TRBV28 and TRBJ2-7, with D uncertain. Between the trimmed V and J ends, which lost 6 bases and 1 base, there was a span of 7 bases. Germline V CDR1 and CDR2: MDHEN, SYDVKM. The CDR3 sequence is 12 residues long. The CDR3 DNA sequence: TGTGCCAGCAGCCTTATATCCTACGAGCAGTACTTC. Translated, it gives CASSLISYEQYF.

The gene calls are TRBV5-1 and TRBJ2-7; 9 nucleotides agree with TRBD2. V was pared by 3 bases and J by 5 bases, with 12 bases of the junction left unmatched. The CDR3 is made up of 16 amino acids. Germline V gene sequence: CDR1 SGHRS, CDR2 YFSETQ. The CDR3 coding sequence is TGCGCCAGCAGCTCCACGGTAGGACTAGCGAGCGACGAGCAGTACTTC. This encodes CASSSTVGLASDEQYF.

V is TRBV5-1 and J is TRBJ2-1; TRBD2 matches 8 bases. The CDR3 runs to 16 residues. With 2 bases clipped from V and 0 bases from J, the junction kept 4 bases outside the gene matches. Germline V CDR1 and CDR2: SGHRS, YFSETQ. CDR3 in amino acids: CASSFTSGYSYNEQFF. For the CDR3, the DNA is TGCGCCAGCAGCTTCACTAGCGGATACTCCTACAATGAGCAGTTCTTC.

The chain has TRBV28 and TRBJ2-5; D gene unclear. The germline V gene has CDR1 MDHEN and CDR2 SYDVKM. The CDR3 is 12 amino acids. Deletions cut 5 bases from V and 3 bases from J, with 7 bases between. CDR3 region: CASSVRKETQYF. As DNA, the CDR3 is TGTGCCAGCAGTGTTAGAAAAGAGACCCAGTACTTC.

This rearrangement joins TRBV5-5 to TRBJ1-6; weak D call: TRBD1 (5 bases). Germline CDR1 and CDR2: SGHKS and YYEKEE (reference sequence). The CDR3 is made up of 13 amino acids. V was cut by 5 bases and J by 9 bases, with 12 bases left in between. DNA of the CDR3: TGTGCCAGCAGGTTCGGGGGAAGTTCACCCCTCCACTTT. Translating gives CASRFGGSSPLHF.